Below, 30 T cell receptor beta chains from the same sample are listed, as sequenced in a study of shared clonotypes between healthy human individuals. Clones were read by immunoSEQ multiplex PCR, and TCRdb kept only the in-frame ones, dropping some. The sample has around 2.5 million clones, approximately 94% seen once. Input material: naive CD4+ T cells from PBMCs. Noted subset: CD45RA+ positively selected. The receptors were sampled from a man younger than 35 in good health. Some clones in this sample may be carry-over from other donors' samples.

J is TRBJ2-2 and V is TRBV7-3, with 7 nucleotides matching TRBD2. This CDR3 comprises 15 residues. The junction had 6 bases not matched to a gene; V was cut back by 2 bases and J by 6 bases. Germline-derived CDR1 and CDR2 are SGHTA and FQGTGA. CDR3 protein: CASSLWGGDAGELFF. Here the CDR3 DNA reads TGTGCCAGCAGCTTATGGGGAGGGGACGCCGGGGAGCTGTTTTTT.

This clone has just one count. Distinct nucleotide sequences in the sample also encode this CDR3. V is TRBV5-1 and J is TRBJ1-4, with 9 bases aligning to TRBD1. V was clipped by 4 bases and J by 8 bases; unmatched bases: 6. The CDR3 is 14 amino acids. Germline values: CDR1 SGHRS, CDR2 YFSETQ. The CDR3 loop reads CASSPGTGYEKLFF. In DNA form, the CDR3 reads TGCGCCAGCAGCCCAGGGACAGGGTACGAAAAACTGTTTTTT.

V and J are TRBV28 and TRBJ1-3, with D perhaps TRBD1 (6 bases). In germline, CDR1 is MDHEN, CDR2 SYDVKM. Trimming stripped 9 bases from V and 5 bases from J, with 14 bases between. The CDR3 totals 13 residues. The CDR3 DNA follows: TGTGCCAGTTGGGGGGCTCCTCGAAACACCATATATTTT. Translated, it gives CASWGAPRNTIYF.

The V call is TRBV4-3, the J call TRBJ2-1; D perhaps matches TRBD2 (6 bases). Trimming took 1 base from V and 1 from J, leaving 17 bases between them. The CDR3 runs 18 residues. Germline CDR1 LGHNA, CDR2 YSLEER. CDR3: CASSQAPVTSMSYNEQFF. The CDR3 DNA is TGCGCCAGCAGCCAAGCTCCCGTCACTAGCATGTCCTACAATGAGCAGTTCTTC.

The gene calls are TRBV28 and TRBJ2-1; 10 bases are a match to TRBD2. After removal of 4 bases from V and 3 bases from J, the junction contained 6 bases not matched to a gene. Germline CDR1 MDHEN, CDR2 SYDVKM. The CDR3 sequence is 16 residues long. The CDR3 DNA reads TGTGCCAGCAGTTCCCATGGGACTAGCGACTACAATGAGCAGTTCTTC. This translates into CASSSHGTSDYNEQFF.

V usage is TRBV30 and J usage is TRBJ1-2; the D is unclear. Per germline, CDR1 GTSNPN and CDR2 SVGIG (reference sequence). This CDR3 is 13 amino acids long. V lost 1 base to trimming and J lost 6 bases, with 12 bases between them. CDR3 loop: CAWSAGGSDGYTF. The DNA of the CDR3 is TGTGCCTGGAGTGCTGGTGGGAGCGATGGCTACACCTTC.

The V and J genes are TRBV7-2 and TRBJ2-3; D gene unclear. Looked up from germline, CDR1 is SGHTA and CDR2 is FQGNSA. V lost 1 base and J lost 4, with 15 bases in between. This CDR3 has 16 residues. The CDR3 loop is CASSLVGTTWADTQYF. The CDR3 DNA sequence: TGTGCCAGCAGCTTAGTAGGCACTACTTGGGCAGATACGCAGTATTTT.

The CDR3 DNA reads TGTGCCAGCAGCGTTCGGGGCCACTCCTACGAGCAGTACTTC. Protein product: CASSVRGHSYEQYF. The chain has TRBV9 and TRBJ2-7; D possibly matches TRBD1 or TRBD2 (5 bases each). V was cut by 2 bases and J by 0 bases, with 9 bases left in between. CDR3 length: 14 residues. CDR1 SGDLS and CDR2 YYNGEE come from the germline V gene.

To note about this clone: This same CDR3 is encoded by further DNA sequences in the sample. The chain is built from TRBV2 and TRBJ2-7; TRBD2 aligns across 9 bases. CDR3 length: 15 residues. Germline-derived CDR1 and CDR2 are SNHLY and FYNNEI. V was clipped by 6 bases and J by 2 bases; unmatched bases: 8. CDR3 protein: CASRYTSGPTYEQYF. Here the CDR3 DNA reads TGTGCCAGCAGATACACTAGCGGGCCCACCTACGAGCAGTACTTC.

This chain connects TRBV6-1 to TRBJ2-2; 7 bases map to TRBD1. Germline trimming cut 7 bases from V and 5 bases from J; bases unmatched to any gene: 4. CDR1 and CDR2 from the germline V gene are MNHNS and SASEGT. This CDR3 contains 13 residues. The CDR3 region is CASISGGTGELFF. In nucleotides, the CDR3 is TGTGCCAGCATATCAGGGGGTACCGGGGAGCTGTTTTTT.

The V and J genes are TRBV7-8 and TRBJ2-7; 7 nucleotides agree with TRBD1. V trimming: 6 bases; J trimming: 3 bases; junction bases outside the gene matches: 11. The CDR3 is 15 residues long. Germline CDR1 reads SGHVS; CDR2 reads FQNEAQ. This CDR3 is CASRRGRDSIYEQYF. In DNA, the CDR3 is TGTGCCAGCAGAAGAGGCCGGGACAGCATCTACGAGCAGTACTTC.

The chain uses TRBV7-6 and TRBJ2-7; D possibly uses TRBD1 or TRBD2 (7 bases each). The CDR3 contains 20 residues. Trimming took off 0 bases at V and 2 bases at J, with 26 bases between the two ends. Germline CDR1 and CDR2: SGHVS and FNYEAQ. This CDR3 is CASSLATARGWRELTYEQYF. Here the CDR3 DNA reads TGTGCCAGCAGCTTAGCAACGGCCAGGGGGTGGCGGGAGCTCACCTACGAGCAGTACTTC.

This chain links TRBV4-3 with TRBJ1-5; tentative D call: TRBD1 (5 bases). Trimming cost V 0 bases and J 0 bases, with 9 bases left between them. The CDR3 spans 16 residues. Germline V gene lookup returns CDR1 LGHNA and CDR2 YSLEER. CDR3 amino acids: CASSQEQGHSNQPQHF. CDR3 coding DNA: TGCGCCAGCAGCCAAGAGCAGGGCCATAGCAATCAGCCCCAGCATTTT.

The chain has TRBV27 and TRBJ2-3; D gene ambiguous. The CDR3 contains 15 residues. V was shortened by 5 bases and J by 1 base, with 13 bases between the two germline ends. Germline V gives CDR1 MNHEY, CDR2 SMNVEV (reference sequence). CDR3: CASSLLRVGTDTQYF. CDR3 in DNA: TGTGCCAGCAGTCTTCTCCGGGTGGGCACAGATACGCAGTATTTT.

The chain uses TRBV30 and TRBJ2-1; no clear D. Between the trimmed V and J ends, which lost 4 bases and 0 bases, there was a span of 10 bases. Germline V gene data show CDR1 as GTSNPN and CDR2 as SVGIG (reference sequence). This CDR3 has 14 amino acids. CDR3 loop: CAWTVMSSYNEQFF. CDR3 DNA: TGTGCCTGGACAGTCATGAGCTCCTACAATGAGCAGTTCTTC.

The rearrangement uses TRBV25-1 and TRBJ2-5; 12 positions agree with TRBD2. The CDR3 covers 18 residues. V was pared by 5 bases and J by 4 bases, with 14 bases of the junction left unmatched. CDR1 is MGHDK, CDR2 SYGVNS, per germline. The DNA for the CDR3 is TGTGCCAGCAGTTACCGCGTGGACACTAGCGGGAGGAGAGAGACCCAGTACTTC. This encodes CASSYRVDTSGRRETQYF.

As concerns this clone: Other DNA sequences in the same sample also yield this CDR3. The chain carries TRBV9 and TRBJ2-7; no clear D. Germline CDR1 and CDR2: SGDLS and YYNGEE. The length of the CDR3 is 13 residues. Between the trimmed V and J ends, which lost 2 bases and 2 bases, there was a span of 8 bases. The CDR3 sequence: CASSVGLTYEQYF. In DNA form, the CDR3 reads TGTGCCAGCAGCGTCGGCCTCACCTACGAGCAGTACTTC.

This chain joins TRBV5-5 and TRBJ2-5; maybe TRBD1 (5 bases). The CDR3 sequence is 14 residues long. Trimming took off 4 bases at V and 1 base at J, with 11 bases between the two ends. The germline gives CDR1 SGHKS, CDR2 YYEKEE (reference sequence). The CDR3 loop is CASSQPGFQETQYF. Here the CDR3 DNA reads TGTGCCAGCAGCCAGCCAGGGTTCCAAGAGACCCAGTACTTC.

The CDR3 protein is CATYPGSRGMNTEAFF. The CDR3 DNA follows: TGTGCCACCTATCCGGGCAGCCGGGGCATGAACACTGAAGCTTTCTTT. This rearrangement joins TRBV27 to TRBJ1-1; D perhaps matches TRBD1 (5 bases). This CDR3 has 16 amino acids. V lost 10 bases and J lost 0, with 21 bases in between. Looked up from germline, CDR1 is MNHEY and CDR2 is SMNVEV (reference sequence).

The chain is built from TRBV7-2 and TRBJ1-2; D is perhaps TRBD1 (5 bases). This CDR3 region has 14 residues. Per the germline V gene, CDR1 is SGHTA and CDR2 is FQGNSA. Trimming removed 3 bases at V and 8 bases at J, with 16 bases between. CDR3 in amino acids: CASSFGQGEGGYTF. The CDR3 nucleotides are TGTGCCAGCAGCTTCGGGCAGGGAGAAGGAGGCTACACCTTC.

J is TRBJ1-4 and V is TRBV2; TRBD1 might be the D (5 bases). Germline CDR1 SNHLY, CDR2 FYNNEI. The V end lost 8 bases, the J end lost 8 bases, and 12 bases lay between the germline ends. The CDR3 has 12 amino acids. CDR3 coding DNA: TGTGCCAGCGGGACTGATGGGGAAAAACTGTTTTTT. Translating it yields CASGTDGEKLFF. Filled out from reference TRBV2 and TRBJ1-4, the complete variable domain reads EPEVTQTPSHQVTQMGQEVILRCVPISNHLYFYWYRQILGQKVEFLVSFYNNEISEKSEIFDDQFSVERPDGSNFTLKIRSTKLEDSAMYFCASGTDGEKLFFGSGTQLSVL.

The chain has TRBV5-1 and TRBJ1-1, with no clear D. The length of the CDR3 is 15 residues. Germline V CDR1 and CDR2: SGHRS, YFSETQ. V was shortened by 4 bases and J by 0 bases, with 13 bases between the two germline ends. CDR3 residues: CASSRTGGLNTEAFF. In nucleotides, the CDR3 is TGCGCCAGCAGCCGTACGGGAGGGCTGAACACTGAAGCTTTCTTT.

The genes are TRBV2 and TRBJ2-5, with 8 nucleotides matching TRBD2. Losses at the gene ends were 6 bases for V and 4 bases for J; bases not matched to a gene: 10. The CDR3 has 15 amino acids. Germline V lookup: CDR1 SNHLY, CDR2 FYNNEI. The DNA for the CDR3 is TGTGCCAGCAGCCGGGAGAGCGGGAGTTCAGAGACCCAGTACTTC. Encoded protein: CASSRESGSSETQYF.

The V call is TRBV5-1, the J call TRBJ2-7, with 11 bases that match TRBD1. J was trimmed by 4 bases and V by 4 bases; bases with no gene match: 7. Germline V gene sequence: CDR1 SGHRS, CDR2 YFSETQ. The CDR3 runs 15 residues. This CDR3 reads CASSLTWDRGYEQYF. CDR3 nucleotide sequence: TGCGCCAGCAGCCTGACGTGGGACAGGGGGTACGAGCAGTACTTC.

The chain recombines TRBV11-2 with TRBJ2-1, with 7 bases lining up with TRBD2. Germline values: CDR1 SGHAT, CDR2 FQNNGV. V was pared by 1 base and J by 8 bases, with 8 bases of the junction left unmatched. The CDR3 consists of 15 residues. The CDR3 protein is CASSLVVAGGYEQFF. CDR3 in DNA: TGTGCCAGCAGCTTAGTAGTAGCGGGTGGATATGAGCAGTTCTTC.

Notes on this clone: The same CDR3 is also encoded by other DNA sequences in this sample. V and J are TRBV6-1 and TRBJ2-7; 7 nucleotides align to TRBD1. There are 14 residues in the CDR3. The germline CDR1 and CDR2 sequences are MNHNS and SASEGT. V gave up 2 bases and J gave up 3 bases; unmatched junction bases: 4. This chain's CDR3 is CASSETGVSYEQYF. The DNA of the CDR3 is TGTGCCAGCAGTGAAACAGGGGTAAGCTACGAGCAGTACTTC.

The count of this clone is one. The chain carries TRBV27 and TRBJ2-5; no reliable D call. Germline CDR1 reads MNHEY; CDR2 reads SMNVEV (reference sequence). The CDR3 is 13 residues long. V lost 3 bases and J lost 3, with 8 bases in between. CDR3 in DNA: TGTGCCAGCAGTTTCTGGGCCGAAGAGACCCAGTACTTC. Its protein is CASSFWAEETQYF.

The chain links TRBV28 to TRBJ2-1; tentatively, D is TRBD2 (5 bases). Trimming stripped 5 bases from V and 3 bases from J, with 11 bases between. CDR3 size: 14 residues. CDR1 MDHEN and CDR2 SYDVKM come from the germline V gene. The CDR3 spells CASSTPDFYNEQFF. DNA of the CDR3: TGTGCCAGCAGTACCCCGGACTTCTACAATGAGCAGTTCTTC. The full variable domain, in which reference TRBV28 and TRBJ2-1 provide the parts outside the CDR3, is DVKVTQSSRYLVKRTGEKVFLECVQDMDHENMFWYRQDPGLGLRLIYFSYDVKMKEKGDIPEGYSVSREKKERFSLILESASTNQTSMYLCASSTPDFYNEQFFGPGTRLTVL.

The chain is built from TRBV6-1 and TRBJ2-3; TRBD1 aligns across 7 bases. The germline V gene encodes CDR1 MNHNS and CDR2 SASEGT. This CDR3 spans 16 amino acids. The ends lost 4 bases at V and 2 bases at J; junction bases unmatched: 9. CDR3 in DNA: TGTGCCAGCAGTGCCCTAGGGGGCTCGATCACAGATACGCAGTATTTT. Translated: CASSALGGSITDTQYF.

A single count supports this clone. The V call is TRBV18, the J call TRBJ2-3; TRBD2 matches at 11 bases. The CDR3 covers 15 residues. V lost 3 bases to trimming and J lost 2 bases; unmatched junction nucleotides: 1. From germline, CDR1 is KGHSH and CDR2 LQKENI. The CDR3 coding sequence is TGTGCCAGCTCACCGACTAGCGGGAACACAGATACGCAGTATTTT. Translated, it gives CASSPTSGNTDTQYF.